This T cell receptor beta chain was sequenced in a study of cytomegalovirus exposure and HLA in healthy donors. CDR3 length: 16 amino acids. Per germline, CDR1 LNHNV and CDR2 YYDKDF (reference sequence). V shed 4 bases, J shed 0 bases, and the junction held 6 bases outside the gene matches. Produced via immunoSEQ multiplex PCR; TCRdb's table is partial and in-frame only. Here the sample spans hundreds of thousands of clones, around 80% being singletons. This clone was observed a handful of times. The TCR originated in a woman in her 30s in good health and CMV-seropositive. This sequence joins TRBV15 and TRBJ2-5; TRBD2 aligns across 9 bases. The sample taken for sequencing was PBMCs. The CDR3 loop is CATSNPKREDQETQYF. The CDR3 bases are TGTGCCACCAGCAACCCAAAGCGGGAGGACCAAGAGACCCAGTACTTC. The full variable domain, rest sourced from reference TRBV15 and TRBJ2-5, is DAMVIQNPRYQVTQFGKPVTLSCSQTLNHNVMYWYQQKSSQAPKLLFHYYDKDFNNEADTPDNFQSRRPNTSFCFLDIRSPGLGDTAMYLCATSNPKREDQETQYFGPGTRLLVL.